This entry describes one TCR beta chain. The antigen remains undetermined. This entry belongs to a study of T cell responses to AZD1222 COVID-19 vaccine. Second-dose schedules of about 4 or about 12 weeks were combined. General observations from the study: Close to half of spike-specific TCRs reportedly recognize unmutated variant regions.

The repertoire was sequenced with immunoSEQ multiplex PCR; TCRdb's copy has only in-frame clones and lacks some. The sample contains about 150,000 clones, approximately 90% of which appear only once. The sample in question was peripheral blood, obtained 28 days after the second AZD1222 dose. This clonotype was sampled from an adult who received the AZD1222 COVID-19 vaccine.

Written as DNA, the CDR3 is TGTGCCACCCGGGACAGCTCCTCTAGGGGCTACACCTTC. This encodes CATRDSSSRGYTF. V and J are TRBV10-3 and TRBJ1-2; 7 bases are a match to TRBD1. Per the germline V gene, CDR1 is ENHRY and CDR2 is SYGVKD. The V gene end was trimmed by 10 bases and the J gene end by 8 bases; junction bases not matched to a gene: 13. The CDR3 totals 13 residues.